The clone carrying this T cell receptor (beta chain) is a singleton in its sample. The CDR3 has 12 amino acids. Germline V gene data show CDR1 as PRHDT and CDR2 as FYEKMQ (reference sequence). V lost 5 bases to trimming and J lost 6 bases, with 11 bases between them. The data were obtained in a study of blood T cell repertoires in COVID-19. For the study at large: The samples span acute and convalescent COVID-19 from the United States, Italy and Spain. Sources were T cells, B-cell-depleted T cells, or PBMCs; the material itself was cDNA or gDNA.

Original data processing: Estimates of nucleated cell counts were drawn from the amplification of reference gene primers. Clones were read by immunoSEQ multiplex PCR, and TCRdb kept only the in-frame ones, dropping some. The D gene and trimming were derived from the DNA, and the V and J assignments and clone size from that table. The repertoire includes some 310,000 clones, 90% of them detected once, and around 0.98% sits in the top ten. Followed over time, Seattle patients had been enrolled while infection was active. The source of this sequence is a woman in her forties with COVID-19, enrolled during active disease. Material: peripheral blood. V usage is TRBV13 and J usage is TRBJ2-7, with a weak D call TRBD2 (6 bases). CDR3 region: CASSQGAGEQYF. CDR3 nucleotide sequence: TGTGCCAGCAGCCAGGGAGCGGGCGAGCAGTACTTC.